The 25 T cell receptor beta chains given below trace back to one sample, sequenced in a study of T cell repertoires in cytomegalovirus infection. Their specific antigens are unknown. TCRdb redid the calling of the reads with MiXCR, one entry per CDR3 protein. The sample contains around 71,000 distinct CDR3 sequences, roughly 40% of which appear only once. Sample: CD8+ T cells from cultured PBMCs, taken from culture after CMV antigen stimulation. The receptors stem from a human donor in good health (CMV status not recorded). Some clones in this sample may be carry-over from other donors' samples.

The sample holds a few counts of this clonotype. The chain links TRBV19 to TRBJ1-5; a possible D gene is TRBD1 (5 bases). Germline-derived CDR1 and CDR2 are LNHDA and SQIVND (reference sequence). The CDR3 runs to 18 residues. The V end was cut by 6 bases, the J end by 4 bases, with 25 bases between. CDR3: CASSFNAGRDARNQPQHF. Written as DNA, the CDR3 is TGTGCCAGTAGCTTCAACGCAGGGCGAGATGCCCGGAATCAGCCCCAGCATTTT.

The chain employs TRBV2 and TRBJ1-4; 7 bases align to TRBD1. V dropped 4 bases and J dropped 6; count of bases not matched to a gene: 11. The CDR3 consists of 16 residues. Germline CDR1 SNHLY, CDR2 FYNNEI. CDR3 in amino acids: CASSADPGQPHEKLFF. The CDR3 DNA reads as TGTGCCAGCAGTGCGGACCCGGGACAGCCGCATGAAAAACTGTTTTTT.

The CDR3 protein is CASSLVIGNTEAFF. The CDR3 bases are TGTGCCAGCAGCTTAGTCATCGGCAACACTGAAGCTTTCTTT. This chain links TRBV7-8 with TRBJ1-1; D unresolved. The V and J ends lost 1 base and 2 bases respectively, with 8 bases between them. The germline CDR1 and CDR2 sequences are SGHVS and FQNEAQ. This CDR3 has 14 amino acids.

In this sample, this clonotype turned up once. V and J are TRBV6-2 or TRBV6-3 and TRBJ2-6, with TRBD1 as a possible D gene (6 bases). The CDR3 is 14 amino acids. Trimming left V 7 bases short and J 2 bases short, with 9 bases between. CDR1 and CDR2 from the germline V gene are MNHEY and SVGEGT. In DNA form, the CDR3 reads TGTGCCAGCACAAACAGGGCTGGGGCCAACGTCCTGACTTTC. Its protein product is CASTNRAGANVLTF.

This clonotype was seen a handful of times. This rearrangement joins TRBV7-2 to TRBJ1-1; D remains unclear. CDR1 and CDR2 from the germline V gene are SGHTA and FQGNSA. The CDR3 has 17 residues. V lost 5 bases, J lost 0 bases, and 19 bases lay in between. Here the CDR3 reads CASSAQTRAPMNTEAFF. CDR3 DNA: TGTGCCAGCAGCGCTCAGACGCGGGCCCCCATGAACACTGAAGCTTTCTTT.

The chain links TRBV2 to TRBJ2-5; TRBD2 might be the D (6 bases). There are 15 residues in the CDR3. Trimming took 7 bases from V and 5 from J, leaving 20 bases between them. The V gene's germline CDR1 is SNHLY and CDR2 FYNNEI. For the CDR3, the DNA is TGTGCCAGCACTCCGGACTACGTGTTTGGGGAGACCCAGTACTTC. Encoded protein: CASTPDYVFGETQYF.

The chain carries TRBV7-9 and TRBJ1-4; TRBD1 agrees at 8 bases. Unmatched junction bases numbered 7, after V lost 3 bases and J lost 10 bases. CDR1 is SEHNR and CDR2 is FQNEAQ in the germline V gene (reference sequence). This CDR3 is 14 amino acids long. CDR3 residues: CASSFDRGTGKLFF. CDR3 nucleotide sequence: TGTGCCAGCAGCTTTGACAGGGGAACTGGAAAACTGTTTTTT.

The chain employs TRBV5-1 and TRBJ1-6; no clear D gene. This CDR3 is 15 amino acids long. Looked up from germline, CDR1 is SGHRS and CDR2 is YFSETQ. The V end was cut by 4 bases, the J end by 5 bases, with 13 bases between. Here the CDR3 reads CASSLAGVNNSPLHF. The CDR3 coding sequence is TGCGCCAGCAGCCTAGCTGGGGTTAATAATTCACCCCTCCACTTT.

J is TRBJ1-2 and V is TRBV2, with a weak D call TRBD1 (6 bases). Germline V gene data show CDR1 as SNHLY and CDR2 as FYNNEI. The CDR3 contains 13 residues. V shed 6 bases and J shed 8 bases, with 16 bases lying between them. DNA of the CDR3: TGTGCCAGCAGGGGGGACATTGTAGAAGGCTACACCTTC. Amino acid sequence: CASRGDIVEGYTF. The full variable domain, with the rest looked up from reference TRBV2 and TRBJ1-2, is EPEVTQTPSHQVTQMGQEVILRCVPISNHLYFYWYRQILGQKVEFLVSFYNNEISEKSEIFDDQFSVERPDGSNFTLKIRSTKLEDSAMYFCASRGDIVEGYTFGSGTRLTVV.

This clonotype was seen a handful of times. The CDR3, as DNA: TGTGCCAGCAGCCGCGGGACAGTGATCTACGAGCAGTACTTC. Translating gives CASSRGTVIYEQYF. The chain uses TRBV11-1 and TRBJ2-7, with TRBD1 as a possible D gene (7 bases). This CDR3 is 14 amino acids long. Looked up from germline, CDR1 is SGHAT and CDR2 is FQDESV (reference sequence). The V gene lost 5 bases and the J gene lost 3 bases, with 14 bases spanning the gap.

This clonotype was picked up a small number of times. A read error may produce the germline difference seen at one junction end. The chain joins TRBV7-7 to TRBJ1-4; 9 bases line up with TRBD1. The germline gives CDR1 SSHAT, CDR2 FNYEAQ (reference sequence). This CDR3 region has 16 residues. CDR3 region: CASSDGQGLTNEKLFF. CDR3 bases: TGTGCTAGCAGTGACGGACAGGGGCTAACTAATGAAAAACTGTTTTTT.

This clonotype has just a few counts. The CDR3 loop is CASSLGASSGANVLTF. The DNA of the CDR3 is TGTGCCAGCAGCTTGGGGGCGAGCTCTGGGGCCAACGTCCTGACTTTC. The chain uses TRBV5-4 and TRBJ2-6; D gene ambiguous. The CDR3 length is 16 residues. The V gene lost 0 bases and the J gene lost 0 bases, with 7 bases spanning the gap. Germline V gives CDR1 SGHNT, CDR2 YYREEE (reference sequence).

This chain connects TRBV5-1 to TRBJ1-6; TRBD1 might be the D (6 bases). Germline values: CDR1 SGHRS, CDR2 YFSETQ. The CDR3 is 15 residues long. Trimming took 4 bases from V and 6 from J, leaving 14 bases between them. CDR3 amino acids: CASSPIQGTNSPLHF. The CDR3, as DNA: TGCGCCAGCAGCCCGATACAGGGAACTAATTCACCCCTCCACTTT.

The chain joins TRBV4-1 to TRBJ2-1; no clear D. The CDR3 is 13 amino acids. V dropped 1 base and J dropped 6 bases, with 7 bases sitting between them. The V gene's germline CDR1 is MGHRA and CDR2 YSYEKL. CDR3 DNA sequence: TGCGCCAGCAGCCAAGTGTACGCCAATGAGCAGTTCTTC. Translating gives CASSQVYANEQFF.

The V gene is TRBV20-1, the J gene TRBJ1-5; a possible D gene is TRBD1 (5 bases). CDR1 is DFQATT and CDR2 is SNEGSKA in the germline V gene (reference sequence). The CDR3 spans 15 residues. V shed 6 bases and J shed 5 bases, with 20 bases lying between them. This chain's CDR3 is CSAMGQGEGDQPQHF. The DNA for the CDR3 is TGCAGTGCCATGGGGCAGGGAGAGGGAGATCAGCCCCAGCATTTT.

The rearrangement links TRBV12-3 or TRBV12-4 to TRBJ2-2; D possibly corresponds to TRBD1 (6 bases). Trimming took off 6 bases at V and 6 bases at J, with 17 bases between the two ends. The CDR3 runs 15 residues. For the CDR3, the DNA is TGTGCCAGCAGACACAGGGATCTTATACCCGGGGAGCTGTTTTTT. Translating gives CASRHRDLIPGELFF.

This clonotype was seen a handful of times. This chain links TRBV7-9 with TRBJ2-7; D may be TRBD2 (6 bases). Trimming stripped 1 base from V and 7 bases from J, with 8 bases between. Germline V gives CDR1 SEHNR, CDR2 FQNEAQ (reference sequence). The CDR3 covers 12 residues. In DNA form, the CDR3 reads TGTGCCAGCAGCTTAGGGGGGGAAGAGCAGTACTTC. It encodes CASSLGGEEQYF.

This clonotype was found a few times. This rearrangement joins TRBV7-9 to TRBJ1-2; D is ambiguous. Germline-derived CDR1 and CDR2 are SEHNR and FQNEAQ (reference sequence). The CDR3 consists of 14 residues. V lost 2 bases, J lost 4 bases, and 11 bases lay in between. DNA of the CDR3: TGTGCCAGCAGCTTACCCGACTCGGGCTATGGCTACACCTTC. Translating gives CASSLPDSGYGYTF. The full variable domain, its missing parts supplied by reference TRBV7-9 and TRBJ1-2, is DTGVSQNPRHKITKRGQNVTFRCDPISEHNRLYWYRQTLGQGPEFLTYFQNEAQLEKSRLLSDRFSAERPKGSFSTLEIQRTEQGDSAMYLCASSLPDSGYGYTFGSGTRLTVV.

The table lists this clonotype with a few counts. The chain recombines TRBV6-5 with TRBJ1-2; 8 positions agree with TRBD1. The CDR3 totals 15 residues. Germline lookup yields CDR1 MNHEY and CDR2 SVGAGI. V lost 8 bases to trimming and J lost 6 bases; unmatched junction nucleotides: 14. The CDR3 is CASWTGWDLDDGYTF. The CDR3 nucleotides read TGTGCCAGCTGGACAGGGTGGGATTTGGACGATGGCTACACCTTC.

The J gene is TRBJ2-6, the V gene TRBV5-6, with a possible D match to TRBD2 (7 bases). Germline V gene sequence: CDR1 SGHDT, CDR2 YYEEEE. Deletions cut 2 bases from V and 4 bases from J, with 19 bases between. The CDR3 has 18 amino acids. CDR3 nucleotide sequence: TGTGCCAGCAGCTTTGGGGGGGCCGGTTCCGCCGGGGCCAACGTCCTGACTTTC. Translation gives CASSFGGAGSAGANVLTF.

This chain connects TRBV6-2 or TRBV6-3 to TRBJ1-1; D unclear. The CDR3 has 15 residues. CDR1 MNHEY and CDR2 SVGEGT come from the germline V gene. V lost 2 bases and J lost 1, with 11 bases in between. CDR3 coding DNA: TGTGCCAGCAGTTACGTATCGGAGGGGAACACTGAAGCTTTCTTT. Protein: CASSYVSEGNTEAFF.

The V gene is TRBV6-5, the J gene TRBJ2-3; D might be TRBD2 (6 bases). The CDR3 sequence is 15 residues long. Germline V gene sequence: CDR1 MNHEY, CDR2 SVGAGI. With 0 bases removed from V and 4 bases from J, the gap between germline ends came to 11 bases. This CDR3 is CASSYSSGEPDTQYF. The CDR3 coding sequence is TGTGCCAGCAGTTACTCTTCGGGGGAACCAGATACGCAGTATTTT.

This clonotype was detected only once. This chain links TRBV2 with TRBJ2-7; 9 bases match TRBD1. The CDR3 is 12 amino acids. CDR1 is SNHLY, CDR2 FYNNEI, per germline. J was trimmed by 6 bases and V by 6 bases; bases with no gene match: 3. CDR3 sequence reads: CASRGTGTEQYF. CDR3 nucleotides: TGTGCCAGCAGGGGGACAGGGACCGAGCAGTACTTC.

This clonotype was recorded a few times. This rearrangement joins TRBV5-1 to TRBJ2-5; maybe TRBD1 (6 bases). The CDR3 totals 15 residues. V lost 2 bases to trimming and J lost 2 bases, with 13 bases between them. Germline assignment: CDR1 SGHRS and CDR2 YFSETQ. CDR3 residues: CASSLRGHYQETQYF. The CDR3 nucleotides are TGCGCCAGCAGCTTACGGGGACACTATCAAGAGACCCAGTACTTC.

The V call is TRBV7-6, the J call TRBJ2-3; tentatively, D is TRBD1 or TRBD2 (5 bases each). The germline CDR1 and CDR2 sequences are SGHVS and FNYEAQ. CDR3 length: 20 residues. Trimming left V 1 base short and J 0 bases short, with 23 bases between. CDR3 protein: CASSLGGWGNQLPSTDTQYF. The CDR3 nucleotides are TGTGCCAGCAGCTTAGGAGGTTGGGGGAATCAACTACCCAGCACAGATACGCAGTATTTT.